This T cell receptor beta chain was identified in a study of blood T cell repertoires in COVID-19. About the research overall: Spain, Italy and the United States supplied samples that represented acute and convalescent COVID-19.

Per the original methods: Counts of nucleated cells, estimated from reference gene primer amplification, were obtained. Assay used: immunoSEQ multiplex PCR; TCRdb lists only in-frame clones, some missing. V, J and clone size derive from that table, while D and trimming were established from the DNA sequence. The sample holds around 130,000 clones, 84% seen once. Trimming pared 2 bases from V and 1 base from J, leaving 5 bases between. The V gene's germline CDR1 is LGHDT and CDR2 YNNKEL (reference sequence). The CDR3 sequence is 13 residues long. The genes are TRBV3-1 (or the pseudogene TRBV3-2) and TRBJ1-1; D ambiguous. The sequencing sample was made of peripheral blood. The origin of this receptor is a man between 25 and 39 years old with COVID-19, enrolled during active disease. For the CDR3, the DNA is TGTGCCAGCAGCCAACGCGAGAACACTGAAGCTTTCTTT. It is translated as CASSQRENTEAFF.